The sequence of this T cell receptor beta chain was determined in a study of blood T cells in healthy people across ages. Study information: Through template switching, about one barcoded beta molecule was captured per two T cells, as measured in model experiments.

Germline CDR1 SGDLS, CDR2 YYNGEE. This CDR3 is 13 amino acids long. PCR was performed a second time for about 7 to 11 cycles using a sample-barcoded 5' primer and a J-beta primer mix. TCRdb fed the 5' RACE reads into MiXCR, producing one record per CDR3 protein. Among about 1 million distinct CDR3 sequences, around 25% were seen once, and the ten largest hold approximately 0.7%. As to this clonotype: An end of the junction differs from the germline gene, which may be a read error.

This same sample was also part of a study on T cells of mothers and their children.

J is TRBJ2-2 and V is TRBV9; weak D call: TRBD2 (5 bases). The receptor was isolated from a girl aged 2 to 9 in good health. The source material was blood. The CDR3 loop reads CASSLLRTGELLF. The CDR3 bases are TGTGCCAGCAGCCTACTTAGAACCGGGGAGCTGCTTTTT.